The next 6 T cell receptor beta chains were all read from a single sample in a study of blood T cell repertoires in COVID-19. Sequencing used immunoSEQ multiplex PCR; TCRdb keeps in-frame clones, though not all of them. The table records about 150,000 clones, about four fifths of them present only once. The source material was peripheral blood. These receptors originate from an elderly woman with active or convalescent COVID-19.

The rearrangement links TRBV28 to TRBJ2-7, with D possibly matching TRBD2 (6 bases). Germline-derived CDR1 and CDR2 are MDHEN and SYDVKM. V dropped 4 bases and J dropped 9 bases, with 19 bases sitting between them. The CDR3 loop spans 14 amino acids. CDR3: CASSWLDGGIGQYF. Written as DNA, the CDR3 is TGTGCCAGCAGTTGGCTGGACGGAGGGATAGGGCAGTACTTC.

This chain links TRBV14 with TRBJ1-4; D unclear. The CDR3 loop spans 13 amino acids. V gave up 4 bases and J gave up 4 bases, with 7 bases separating them. Germline V gives CDR1 SGHDN, CDR2 FVKESK. Written as DNA, the CDR3 is TGTGCCAGCAGCCTGGCCTTTAATGAAAAACTGTTTTTT. It is translated as CASSLAFNEKLFF. The variable domain in full, with the rest retrieved from reference TRBV14 and TRBJ1-4, is EAGVTQFPSHSVIEKGQTVTLRCDPISGHDNLYWYRRVMGKEIKFLLHFVKESKQDESGMPNNRFLAERTGGTYSTLKVQPAELEDSGVYFCASSLAFNEKLFFGSGTQLSVL.

The rearrangement joins TRBV28 to TRBJ2-5; 9 positions match TRBD1. V shed 3 bases, J shed 5 bases, and the junction held 7 bases outside the gene matches. The CDR3 consists of 15 residues. CDR1 is MDHEN and CDR2 is SYDVKM in the germline V gene. The CDR3 DNA reads TGTGCCAGCAGTTTGGCAGGACAGGGGTTCGAGACCCAGTACTTC. Protein product: CASSLAGQGFETQYF.

The gene calls are TRBV18 and TRBJ1-1; 10 nucleotides align to TRBD1. This CDR3 is 14 amino acids long. V lost 3 bases and J lost 11; bases outside the gene matches: 9. CDR1 is KGHSH, CDR2 LQKENI, per germline. The CDR3 region has the DNA TGTGCCAGCTCACCCGGGGACAGGGGTTTAGTGGCTTTCTTT. Amino acid sequence: CASSPGDRGLVAFF.

The chain combines TRBV9 with TRBJ1-6, with D tentatively TRBD1 (5 bases). Trimming took 4 bases from V and 7 from J, leaving 18 bases between them. Germline CDR1 reads SGDLS; CDR2 reads YYNGEE. This CDR3 spans 16 amino acids. This CDR3 reads CASSHTGRGVNSPLHF. In DNA, the CDR3 is TGTGCCAGCAGCCACACGGGGAGGGGAGTGAATTCACCCCTCCACTTT. The variable domain in full, with the rest retrieved from reference TRBV9 and TRBJ1-6, is DSGVTQTPKHLITATGQRVTLRCSPRSGDLSVYWYQQSLDQGLQFLIQYYNGEERAKGNILERFSAQQFPDLHSELNLSSLELGDSALYFCASSHTGRGVNSPLHFGNGTRLTVT.

J is TRBJ1-2 and V is TRBV11-2, with D possibly being TRBD1 (6 bases). Germline V gene data show CDR1 as SGHAT and CDR2 as FQNNGV. CDR3 length equals 13 residues. Trimming pared 5 bases from V and 7 bases from J, leaving 14 bases between. This CDR3 is CASSLTGFGGYTF. The CDR3 DNA is TGTGCCAGCAGCCTCACAGGGTTCGGTGGCTACACCTTC.